This TCR beta chain was captured in a study of blood T cells in healthy people across ages. Study-wide results and caveats: Versus aged donors, long-lived donors had higher diversity and more naive CD4+ cells.

The authors ran a second PCR of 7 to 11 cycles using a sample-barcoded 5' primer and a J-beta primer mix. Each cDNA molecule was tagged by a template-switch adaptor that had 12 random nucleotides. One entry per CDR3 protein results from TCRdb running MiXCR on the 5' RACE reads. Altogether approximately 790,000 distinct CDR3 sequences are present, approximately 59% being singletons, with the ten largest covering 25% to 35%. This clonotype was seen once. Its antigen is currently unknown. Donors each provided approximately 9.6 milliliters of peripheral blood. No fewer than 6 micrograms of total RNA were isolated from every sample. CDR1 is SGHTA and CDR2 is FQGNSA in the germline V gene. The ends were cut back, 4 bases at V and 2 bases at J, with 15 bases in the middle. The CDR3 is made up of 16 amino acids.

Sequenced: blood. The chain couples TRBV7-2 to TRBJ2-1, with D perhaps TRBD1 or TRBD2 (5 bases each). This sequence was found in a man aged 25-45 years in good health. The CDR3 bases are TGTGCCAGCAGCTCCTCCGGGACGGGGACCTACAATGAGCAGTTCTTC. Encoded protein: CASSSSGTGTYNEQFF.